This T cell receptor beta chain was captured in a study of CD4 T cells in relation to SARS-CoV-2 and coronaviruses. About the study: The negative reference was HIV-1 Nef peptide pool or peptide-free culture. Findings and caveats of the study: Monoreactive clones expanded significantly more to SARS-CoV-2 than crossreactive clones did.

TCRdb's copy holds only in-frame clones and misses some; the assay was immunoSEQ multiplex PCR. This table has some 21,000 clones, around 76% appearing once. Remarks on this clone: Its antigen is not known.

The CDR3 consists of 13 residues. CDR1 MNHEY and CDR2 SVGAGI come from the germline V gene. V was clipped by 7 bases and J by 2 bases, with 11 bases between them. Unexposed donor CD4+ T cells date from about 2011-2018, before the COVID-19 pandemic. CD4+ T cells were isolated from the cells after less than 13 days of culture. The sequence was obtained from a human donor in good health. V is TRBV6-5 and J is TRBJ1-2; D remains unclear. The sequencing input was CD4+ T cells from PBMCs, cultured in vitro. The CDR3 is CASTTTGNYGYTF. As DNA, the CDR3 is TGTGCCAGCACCACGACCGGGAACTATGGCTACACCTTC.